This TCR beta chain derives from a study of blood T cell repertoires in COVID-19. The wider study: T cells, B-cell-depleted T cells, or PBMCs provided the cDNA or gDNA that served as material.

Profiled with immunoSEQ multiplex PCR; TCRdb holds only in-frame clones, not every one. The repertoire holds around 200,000 clones, with approximately 83% as singletons. The germline V gene encodes CDR1 SGHTA and CDR2 FQGTGA. The CDR3 has 13 residues. Trimming shortened V by 3 bases and J by 10 bases, and 13 bases separated the two germline ends. This receptor was identified in a woman between 40 and 50 years old with active or convalescent COVID-19. The chain recombines TRBV7-3 with TRBJ2-1; weak D call: TRBD1 (6 bases). Sample: peripheral blood. The CDR3 nucleotides read TGTGCCAGCAGCTTTACGGACAGCCGCGAGCAGTTCTTC. The encoded protein is CASSFTDSREQFF.